This record looks at one T cell receptor (beta chain) sequence and its context. Germline V CDR1 and CDR2: SEHNR, FQNEAQ (reference sequence). The CDR3 extends over 17 amino acids. V was clipped by 5 bases and J by 1 base; unmatched bases: 9. The record originates from a study of shared clonotypes between healthy human individuals. Measured with immunoSEQ multiplex PCR; TCRdb has only the in-frame clones, and not every one. Of approximately 1,500,000 clones listed, 98% are singletons. This receptor was taken from a man aged 25 to 40 in good health. This chain connects TRBV7-9 to TRBJ2-1, with 9 bases that match TRBD2. Sequenced material: naive CD4+ T cells sorted from blood. Described subset: CD45RA+ positively selected. The CDR3 is CASSRIAGEGSYNEQFF. In DNA, the CDR3 is TGTGCCAGCAGCCGAATAGCGGGAGAAGGATCCTACAATGAGCAGTTCTTC.